This entry describes one T cell receptor (beta chain). Its matching antigen is unknown. The DNA ends 3 residues before the CDR3 does, and the rest of the CDR3 is filled in from the germline J gene. The entry originates in a study of T cells in women clearing cervical HPV infection. Study-wide background: Case blood drawn at lesion detection; control blood after infection cleared. Study conclusions and caveats: TRBV6-7 abundance was lower in cases than controls (roughly 0.11% versus 0.16%). Associations may precede or follow infection; HPV-specific or memory T cells were not isolated. Unknown T-cell numbers per sample may underlie the richness differences.

This CDR3 has 14 residues. Trimming took 5 bases from V and 5 from J; bases not matched to a gene: 9. The germline V gene encodes CDR1 DFQATT and CDR2 SNEGSKA (reference sequence). Assay used: immunoSEQ multiplex PCR; TCRdb lists only in-frame clones, some missing. Recorded here are tens of thousands of clones; the top ten clones represent approximately 5.2%. The rearrangement uses TRBV20-1 and TRBJ2-1; TRBD1 matches at 7 bases. This clonotype was obtained from a woman between 18 and 70 years old with a cervical HPV16 infection that either progressed to CIN3+ or cleared (not recorded which). Sequencing used blood buffy coat. The chain's CDR3 is CSALKGQTNNEQFF. The part of the CDR3 DNA that was read is TGCAGTGCTCTCAAGGGACAGACAAACAATGAG.